The entry below gives a single TCR beta chain sequence along with its context. This record comes from a study of cytomegalovirus exposure and HLA in healthy donors. This CDR3 spans 13 amino acids. CDR1 is SGHAT, CDR2 FQNNGV, per germline. Between the trimmed V and J ends, which lost 5 bases and 1 base, there was a span of 9 bases. This PCR relied on a set of 60 Vbeta primers and 13 Jbeta primers. TCRdb's table, derived via immunoSEQ multiplex PCR, lists solely in-frame clones and lacks some. The data show roughly 160,000 clones, roughly 79% seen once. The clonotype originates from a young man in good health and CMV-seronegative. This chain links TRBV11-2 with TRBJ2-7; D possibly corresponds to TRBD1 (5 bases). Material: PBMCs. The CDR3 nucleotides are TGTGCCAGCAGCCTCGACAGATCCTACGAGCAGTACTTC. Protein: CASSLDRSYEQYF.